What follows are 24 T cell receptor beta chains derived from one specimen sequenced in a study of Ad26.COV2.S vaccination and SARS-CoV-2 variants (dated by TCRdb to the early 2020s). Library method: the immunoSEQ multiplex PCR assay. TCRdb provides this immuneACCESS table in a form limited to in-frame rearrangements. Some clones are lacking; in checked studies, under half of them reflect an unresolved V gene, and why the rest are absent is not known. Counted in this sample were around 450,000 clones; roughly 89% of them appeared once. Clones ranked in the top ten supply about 2.5% of the sample. The intended sense of this specimen's treatment or condition label: 15 to 20 received Ad26.COV2.S at low or high dose, single or two shots; about 5 received placebo; per-sample allocation not given. Repertoires of vaccine and placebo recipients were sequenced from samples collected on day 63 after the first injection.

The sequenced sample was peripheral blood, obtained in a trial of Ad26.COV2.S vaccine versus placebo. The receptors shown here come from a person aged 18-65 years who received the Ad26.COV2.S COVID-19 vaccine or a placebo.

The chain is built from TRBV20-1 and TRBJ2-3; D gene unclear. The V gene lost 3 bases and the J gene lost 4 bases, with 14 bases spanning the gap. Germline V gene lookup returns CDR1 DFQATT and CDR2 SNEGSKA (reference sequence). CDR3 size: 14 residues. The chain's CDR3 is CSASMLGGPDTQYF. The DNA for the CDR3 is TGCAGTGCTAGTATGTTGGGTGGCCCAGATACGCAGTATTTT.

The chain is built from TRBV11-3 and TRBJ2-1; 8 nucleotides match TRBD2. The CDR3 is made up of 15 amino acids. Trimming at V came to 4 bases and at J to 9 bases, leaving 11 bases not matched to a gene. Per the germline V gene, CDR1 is SGHNT and CDR2 is YENEEA. CDR3: CASSWSGTRGGEQFF. In nucleotides, the CDR3 is TGTGCCAGCAGCTGGTCCGGGACTCGGGGGGGTGAGCAGTTCTTC.

V and J are TRBV4-3 and TRBJ2-1, with D maybe TRBD2 (5 bases). V was trimmed by 3 bases and J by 8 bases, leaving 23 bases between them. This CDR3 is built from 17 residues. Per the germline V gene, CDR1 is LGHNA and CDR2 is YSLEER. CDR3 region: CASSHDPFGKPGDEQFF. DNA for the CDR3: TGCGCCAGCAGCCATGACCCTTTCGGGAAGCCCGGGGATGAGCAGTTCTTC.

This chain uses TRBV5-6 with TRBJ1-1; TRBD1 agrees at 10 bases. Germline CDR1 SGHDT, CDR2 YYEEEE. Trimming at V came to 0 bases and at J to 5 bases, leaving 1 base not matched to a gene. The CDR3 is made up of 14 amino acids. In nucleotides, the CDR3 is TGTGCCAGCAGCTTGGCGGACAGGGGGACTGAAGCTTTCTTT. Amino acid sequence: CASSLADRGTEAFF.

This clone was counted once. This rearrangement joins TRBV4-1 to TRBJ2-3, with D possibly matching TRBD1 (8 bases). There are 14 residues in the CDR3. V was cut by 0 bases and J by 11 bases, with 15 bases left in between. CDR1 MGHRA and CDR2 YSYEKL come from the germline V gene. The CDR3 DNA reads as TGCGCCAGCAGCCAAGAACACAGGGGGGGCGAGCAGTATTTT. Residues: CASSQEHRGGEQYF.

The V call is TRBV9, the J call TRBJ2-3; TRBD2 is a possible D gene (5 bases). The CDR3 spans 14 residues. V was pared by 0 bases and J by 6 bases, with 11 bases between. Germline V gene data show CDR1 as SGDLS and CDR2 as YYNGEE. The CDR3 region is CASSVAAVVDTQYF. Here the CDR3 DNA reads TGTGCCAGCAGCGTAGCAGCGGTCGTGGATACGCAGTATTTT.

The genes are TRBV5-1 and TRBJ1-3; the D gene is possibly TRBD1 (5 bases). Between the trimmed V and J ends, which lost 1 base and 2 bases, there was a span of 7 bases. Germline CDR1 reads SGHRS; CDR2 reads YFSETQ. The CDR3 totals 14 residues. The CDR3 bases are TGCGCCAGCAGCTTGCCAGGGACTGGAAACACCATATATTTT. It yields the protein CASSLPGTGNTIYF.

The chain uses TRBV4-2 and TRBJ1-4; perhaps TRBD1 as D (6 bases). This CDR3 is 16 amino acids long. Germline V gives CDR1 LGHNA, CDR2 YNFKEQ. V dropped 1 base and J dropped 4 bases, with 13 bases sitting between them. CDR3 in DNA: TGTGCCAGCAGCCAAGGTCTTAGGGGGGTTAATGAAAAACTGTTTTTT. This codes for CASSQGLRGVNEKLFF.

V usage is TRBV24-1 and J usage is TRBJ2-1; 10 nucleotides line up with TRBD2. The germline gives CDR1 KGHDR, CDR2 SFDVKD. The V gene end was trimmed by 9 bases and the J gene end by 0 bases; junction bases not matched to a gene: 4. This CDR3 spans 15 amino acids. The DNA for the CDR3 is TGTGCCACCCAGGGACTAGCGAGCTCCTACAATGAGCAGTTCTTC. Translation: CATQGLASSYNEQFF.

The chain recombines TRBV18 with TRBJ2-7; D not certain. This CDR3 spans 12 amino acids. V lost 1 base, J lost 5 bases, and 6 bases lay in between. Germline lookup yields CDR1 KGHSH and CDR2 LQKENI. CDR3 bases: TGTGCCAGCTCACCACAAAGGCACGAGCAGTACTTC. Protein: CASSPQRHEQYF.

Points on this clone: Different DNA sequences within this sample yield the same CDR3. The chain links TRBV20-1 to TRBJ1-1, with no clear D. CDR3 length equals 10 residues. V shed 6 bases and J shed 1 base, with 3 bases lying between them. Germline V gives CDR1 DFQATT, CDR2 SNEGSKA (reference sequence). The CDR3 sequence is CSAGNTEAFF. Written as DNA, the CDR3 is TGCAGTGCGGGGAACACTGAAGCTTTCTTT.

The chain couples TRBV6-2 or TRBV6-3 to TRBJ1-1; D perhaps matches TRBD1 (5 bases). Trimming took off 5 bases at V and 3 bases at J, with 25 bases between the two ends. The CDR3 consists of 18 residues. Germline CDR1 MNHEY, CDR2 SVGEGT. The CDR3 here is CASSTTLRQTALDTEAFF. CDR3 in DNA: TGTGCCAGCAGTACTACCCTCCGACAGACCGCGCTGGACACTGAAGCTTTCTTT.

The chain combines TRBV5-4 with TRBJ1-1, with TRBD1 as a possible D gene (5 bases). The germline V and J ends were trimmed by 4 bases and 4 bases, with 17 bases remaining between them. CDR3 length equals 15 residues. Germline CDR1 and CDR2: SGHNT and YYREEE (reference sequence). The CDR3 sequence is CASSDLRQGVTEAFF. The CDR3 DNA reads as TGTGCCAGCAGCGATTTACGTCAGGGTGTCACTGAAGCTTTCTTT.

J is TRBJ2-7 and V is TRBV6-2 or TRBV6-3; D gene ambiguous. There are 12 residues in the CDR3. The ends were cut back, 4 bases at V and 6 bases at J, with 10 bases in the middle. Germline V CDR1 and CDR2: MNHEY, SVGEGT. The CDR3: CASSSPPGEQYF. The CDR3 region has the DNA TGTGCCAGCAGTTCGCCTCCGGGCGAGCAGTACTTC.

The V call is TRBV3-1 (or the pseudogene TRBV3-2), the J call TRBJ2-4, with TRBD2 as a possible D gene (7 bases). Between the trimmed V and J ends, which lost 0 bases and 5 bases, there was a span of 14 bases. Germline V gene data show CDR1 as LGHDT and CDR2 as YNNKEL (reference sequence). This CDR3 has 16 residues. The CDR3 DNA reads as TGTGCCAGCAGCCAAGATTTGGGGGGGCTTGAAAACATTCAGTACTTC. Translated: CASSQDLGGLENIQYF.

The gene calls are TRBV28 and TRBJ2-5; TRBD1 matches 7 bases. The CDR3 runs 14 residues. Unmatched junction bases numbered 8, after V lost 5 bases and J lost 5 bases. Germline values: CDR1 MDHEN, CDR2 SYDVKM. CDR3 amino acids: CASSGQVLRETQYF. The CDR3 nucleotides are TGTGCCAGCAGTGGACAGGTCCTCAGGGAGACCCAGTACTTC. Variable domain in full (rest from reference TRBV28 and TRBJ2-5): DVKVTQSSRYLVKRTGEKVFLECVQDMDHENMFWYRQDPGLGLRLIYFSYDVKMKEKGDIPEGYSVSREKKERFSLILESASTNQTSMYLCASSGQVLRETQYFGPGTRLLVL.

V and J are TRBV9 and TRBJ2-1; D is unresolved. Looked up from germline, CDR1 is SGDLS and CDR2 is YYNGEE. V was cut by 4 bases and J by 2 bases, with 7 bases left in between. This CDR3 has 13 residues. The CDR3 reads CASSPRAYNEQFF. CDR3 in DNA: TGTGCCAGCAGCCCTCGGGCCTACAATGAGCAGTTCTTC.

The genes are TRBV24-1 and TRBJ2-1; 7 nucleotides line up with TRBD2. J gave up 1 base and V 2 bases, and 4 bases lay outside the gene matches. CDR1 and CDR2 (germline): KGHDR, SFDVKD. The length of the CDR3 is 16 residues. The CDR3 coding sequence is TGTGCCACCAGTGATTCTAGCGGTCTTTCCTACAATGAGCAGTTCTTC. It yields the protein CATSDSSGLSYNEQFF.

The chain combines TRBV10-2 with TRBJ1-6; D may be TRBD1 (5 bases). This CDR3 spans 13 amino acids. V lost 8 bases to trimming and J lost 9 bases, with 14 bases between them. Germline CDR1 is WSHSY and CDR2 is SAAADI. DNA of the CDR3: TGCGCCAGCGGCGGGGGTGCAAGTTCACCCCTCCACTTT. It is translated as CASGGGASSPLHF.

With respect to this clone: The sample contains more than one DNA sequence encoding this CDR3. The J gene is TRBJ2-2, the V gene TRBV9; D is possibly TRBD2 (7 bases). The CDR3 spans 15 residues. In germline, CDR1 is SGDLS, CDR2 YYNGEE. Trimming stripped 0 bases from V and 3 bases from J, with 9 bases between. As DNA, the CDR3 is TGTGCCAGCAGCGTAGGCGGGGGCTACACCGGGGAGCTGTTTTTT. Translation: CASSVGGGYTGELFF.

The V gene is TRBV27, the J gene TRBJ1-1; D unresolved. V was clipped by 2 bases and J by 5 bases, with 9 bases between them. Germline assignment: CDR1 MNHEY and CDR2 SMNVEV (reference sequence). The CDR3 length is 13 residues. DNA of the CDR3: TGTGCCAGCAGTTTAAAGGCGGGGACTGAAGCTTTCTTT. It yields the protein CASSLKAGTEAFF.

The CDR3 nucleotides are TGTGCCATCAGGGGACTAGCGGGGGACAATGAGCAGTTCTTC. Amino acid sequence: CAIRGLAGDNEQFF. V and J are TRBV10-3 and TRBJ2-1, with 14 bases aligning to TRBD2. Unmatched junction bases numbered 0, after V lost 6 bases and J lost 5 bases. This CDR3 region has 14 residues. Germline-derived CDR1 and CDR2 are ENHRY and SYGVKD.

The V gene is TRBV7-2, the J gene TRBJ2-1; 10 positions match TRBD2. This CDR3 region has 14 residues. The V gene end was trimmed by 5 bases and the J gene end by 8 bases; junction bases not matched to a gene: 6. Germline V gene sequence: CDR1 SGHTA, CDR2 FQGNSA. The DNA for the CDR3 is TGTGCCAGCAGCAATCTAGCGGGAGTGTATGAGCAGTTCTTC. Its protein is CASSNLAGVYEQFF.

V is TRBV9 and J is TRBJ2-2, with 7 bases lining up with TRBD2. The CDR3 totals 15 residues. CDR1 SGDLS and CDR2 YYNGEE come from the germline V gene. Trimming removed 3 bases from V and 6 bases from J; junction bases left unmatched: 8. CDR3 in amino acids: CASSGYLAEAGELFF. As DNA, the CDR3 is TGTGCCAGCAGCGGATACCTAGCGGAGGCCGGGGAGCTGTTTTTT.